This T cell receptor (beta chain) was sequenced for a study of cytomegalovirus exposure and HLA in healthy donors. For the study at large: Per a later analysis, the roughly 680 first-cohort and some 130 validation repertoires shared one platform.

It was the approximately 110-subject validation cohort, separate from the roughly 700-subject first cohort, to which the donors belonged. Worth noting for this clone: No antigen is known for it.

V was shortened by 1 base and J by 7 bases, with 15 bases between the two germline ends. The germline gives CDR1 SGDLS, CDR2 YYNGEE. The CDR3 length is 15 residues. Sequencing was performed with immunoSEQ multiplex PCR; in TCRdb, only in-frame clones are kept and a portion is missing. The sample contains roughly 48,000 clones, nearly 95% of which appear only once. Study-level findings and limits: Reports indicated that the classifier achieved high specificity and sensitivity in diagnosing cytomegalovirus status. Specificity of a few CMV-associated chains for CMV antigens was verified in vitro.

The chain carries TRBV9 and TRBJ2-1; a weak D match, TRBD2 (6 bases). Sequences were obtained from PBMCs. The source is a woman under 30 in good health and CMV-seropositive. CDR3 in amino acids: CASSVIGEEWNEQFF. CDR3 nucleotide sequence: TGTGCCAGCAGCGTAATCGGGGAGGAGTGGAATGAGCAGTTCTTC.